This TCR beta chain was found in a study of cytomegalovirus exposure and HLA in healthy donors. Whole-study findings and limits: About 90% or about 30% of the time was how often most TCR beta V segments were productive, according to an earlier analysis. Within the data, a cluster of highly shared sequence variants was likely a sequencing artifact.

On this clone itself: What it recognizes is unknown. The same CDR3 arises from other DNA sequences in this sample as well.

The PCR contained 60 Vbeta and 13 Jbeta primers. TCRdb's copy holds only in-frame clones and misses some; the assay was immunoSEQ multiplex PCR. This sample contains roughly 220,000 clones. The sequence was collected from a girl aged 2 to 9 in good health and CMV-seropositive. Sequenced material: PBMCs.

The CDR3 nucleotides are TGTGCCACCAGCAGAGATTCGGCTAGCGGGAGAGATACGCAGTATTTT. Amino acid sequence: CATSRDSASGRDTQYF. The genes are TRBV15 and TRBJ2-3; 10 nucleotides match TRBD2. This CDR3 comprises 16 residues. CDR1 and CDR2 from the germline V gene are LNHNV and YYDKDF (reference sequence). The junction had 5 bases not matched to a gene; V was cut back by 0 bases and J by 5 bases.